This TCR beta chain was sequenced during a study of blood T cell repertoires in COVID-19. With 0 bases removed from V and 1 base from J, the gap between germline ends came to 10 bases. The CDR3 runs 16 residues. CDR1 and CDR2 from the germline V gene are MGHRA and YSYEKL. Using immunoSEQ multiplex PCR, the repertoire was profiled, and TCRdb retains in-frame clones only, with some absent. The data hold 200,000 to 300,000 clones, with 75% to 90% observed a single time. The sequence was obtained from a woman aged 40 to 55 with acute or convalescent COVID-19. The sample was peripheral blood. This chain connects TRBV4-1 to TRBJ1-5, with D perhaps matching TRBD1 (5 bases). The CDR3 is CASSQDGGGSNQPQHF. The CDR3 bases are TGCGCCAGCAGCCAAGATGGGGGAGGGAGCAATCAGCCCCAGCATTTT.